Each of the 21 T cell receptor beta chains below was sequenced from the same sample in a study of T cells in Graves' hyperthyroidism and ophthalmopathy. There were TCR beta CDR3 regions amplified from RNA transcripts. In the first-round RT-PCR of the TCR CDR3, the HTBI primer set was used. MiXCR, applied by TCRdb to the multiplex PCR reads, yields one record per CDR3 protein. This sample has about 380,000 distinct CDR3 sequences, with roughly 14% found just once. The material sequenced was blood. These receptors were collected from a woman aged 55-75 years with Graves' hyperthyroidism.

This rearrangement joins TRBV27 to TRBJ1-5; weak D call: TRBD1 (6 bases). There are 14 residues in the CDR3. Trimming pared 1 base from V and 8 bases from J, leaving 12 bases between. CDR1 and CDR2 (germline): MNHEY, SMNVEV (reference sequence). As DNA, the CDR3 is TGTGCCAGCAGTTTATATCCCCCAGGGGAGCCCCAGCATTTT. Amino acids: CASSLYPPGEPQHF.

This clonotype was found once. The chain links TRBV20-1 to TRBJ1-5; 8 bases match TRBD1. V gave up 6 bases and J gave up 2 bases; unmatched junction bases: 9. This CDR3 has 15 residues. The germline V gene has CDR1 DFQATT and CDR2 SNEGSKA (reference sequence). This CDR3 is CSADSGTGRNQPQHF. DNA of the CDR3: TGCAGTGCAGACTCCGGGACAGGACGCAATCAGCCCCAGCATTTT.

This chain links TRBV6-2 or TRBV6-3 with TRBJ2-2; 9 nucleotides align to TRBD2. Trimming took 6 bases from V and 7 from J; bases not matched to a gene: 18. The CDR3 has 18 residues. CDR1 is MNHEY and CDR2 is SVGEGT in the germline V gene. The CDR3 nucleotides are TGTGCCAGCAGAGACCTTCGTGGGGTAGCGGGAGCCCACGGGGAGCTGTTTTTT. Protein product: CASRDLRGVAGAHGELFF.

The gene calls are TRBV25-1 and TRBJ1-4; D ambiguous. Germline loops: CDR1 MGHDK, CDR2 SYGVNS. The V end was cut by 4 bases, the J end by 8 bases, with 14 bases between. There are 14 residues in the CDR3. CDR3 coding DNA: TGTGCCAGCAGTGGGTCGGCAGCATGGGAAAAACTGTTTTTT. Translation: CASSGSAAWEKLFF.

Ten or more counts support this clonotype. V gene TRBV20-1 combines with J gene TRBJ1-1, with D perhaps TRBD1 (6 bases). In germline, CDR1 is DFQATT, CDR2 SNEGSKA (reference sequence). The CDR3 spans 13 residues. Trimming removed 6 bases at V and 11 bases at J, with 22 bases between. The CDR3 region is CSAHAQGRGLAFF. DNA of the CDR3: TGCAGTGCACACGCTCAGGGGCGGGGTTTGGCTTTCTTT.

This clonotype was counted ten times or more. As DNA, the CDR3 is TGTGCCAGCAGCTTAGTAGGTTGGGGCAATGAGCAGTTCTTC. Translated, it gives CASSLVGWGNEQFF. The chain couples TRBV7-9 to TRBJ2-1; no firm D call. The V end lost 1 base, the J end lost 6 bases, and 10 bases lay between the germline ends. The CDR3 extends over 14 amino acids. Germline values: CDR1 SEHNR, CDR2 FQNEAQ (reference sequence).

This clonotype has only a few counts. A read error may explain this, as a much larger clone is one base away. In this CDR3 the conserved last residue, phenylalanine or tryptophan, is missing, so a read error is likely. V usage is TRBV24-1 and J usage is TRBJ1-2, with D hard to call. CDR1 is KGHDR and CDR2 is SFDVKD in the germline V gene. V was cut by 10 bases and J by 0 bases, with 5 bases left in between. The CDR3 has 11 residues. The CDR3 DNA follows: TGTGCCACGCAGGCTAACTATGGCTACACCTTA. Translating gives CATQANYGYTL.

This clonotype was picked up a small number of times. This chain uses TRBV28 with TRBJ2-2; no clear D gene. CDR1 MDHEN and CDR2 SYDVKM come from the germline V gene. Trimming removed 6 bases from V and 7 bases from J, with 9 bases in between. This CDR3 spans 12 amino acids. CDR3 DNA: TGTGCCAGCAGAATTCTAAGCGGGGAGCTGTTTTTT. Translating it yields CASRILSGELFF.

Many counts were recorded for this clonotype. The rearrangement joins TRBV5-1 to TRBJ1-4; D is perhaps TRBD1 (5 bases). V gave up 4 bases and J gave up 0 bases, with 16 bases separating them. In germline, CDR1 is SGHRS, CDR2 YFSETQ. The CDR3 contains 17 residues. The CDR3: CASSIQGSGSTNEKLFF. The CDR3 DNA is TGCGCCAGCAGCATCCAGGGAAGTGGTTCAACTAATGAAAAACTGTTTTTT. Full variable domain (rest looked up from reference TRBV5-1 and TRBJ1-4): KAGVTQTPRYLIKTRGQQVTLSCSPISGHRSVSWYQQTPGQGLQFLFEYFSETQRNKGNFPGRFSGRQFSNSRSEMNVSTLELGDSALYLCASSIQGSGSTNEKLFFGSGTQLSVL.

The chain couples TRBV7-8 to TRBJ2-3; 10 bases line up with TRBD2. Germline-derived CDR1 and CDR2 are SGHVS and FQNEAQ. The CDR3 length is 15 residues. After removal of 4 bases from V and 2 bases from J, the junction contained 3 bases not matched to a gene. The CDR3 DNA reads as TGTGCCAGCAGCTCTAGCGGGAGTATCACAGATACGCAGTATTTT. This codes for CASSSSGSITDTQYF.

At least ten counts were recorded for this clonotype. A much larger clone sits a single nucleotide away, making a read error possible. This sequence joins TRBV20-1 and TRBJ2-5; TRBD2 matches 9 bases. Germline lookup yields CDR1 DFQATT and CDR2 SNEGSKA (reference sequence). V lost 3 bases and J lost 0; bases outside the gene matches: 5. The CDR3 is 15 residues long. DNA of the CDR3: TGCAGTGCTAGCCCTAGCGGGACGTACCAAGAGACCCAGTACTTC. This translates into CSASPSGTYQETQYF.

This clonotype was seen at least ten times. The J gene is TRBJ2-7, the V gene TRBV12-3 or TRBV12-4; possibly TRBD1 or TRBD2 for D (5 bases each). The CDR3 is 17 amino acids. Trimming stripped 7 bases from V and 3 bases from J, with 25 bases between. CDR3 in DNA: TGTGCCAGCAACTTAGGGTGGGGGACCGGGGACGGCTACGAGCAGTACTTC. As protein: CASNLGWGTGDGYEQYF.

This clonotype came up many times. J is TRBJ2-3 and V is TRBV28; D possibly corresponds to TRBD2 (5 bases). This CDR3 spans 16 amino acids. Germline CDR1 is MDHEN and CDR2 is SYDVKM. V dropped 5 bases and J dropped 0 bases, with 15 bases sitting between them. The CDR3 sequence is CASSPRTVTSTDTQYF. Written as DNA, the CDR3 is TGTGCCAGCAGTCCCCGGACTGTGACTAGCACAGATACGCAGTATTTT.

The table lists this clonotype with many counts. CDR3 nucleotides: TGTGCCAGCAGTTTCCGGCCTCAAGAGACCCAGTACTTC. Translation gives CASSFRPQETQYF. This sequence joins TRBV28 and TRBJ2-5, with unresolved D. V lost 3 bases, J lost 2 bases, and 7 bases lay in between. The CDR3 totals 13 residues. Germline V gives CDR1 MDHEN, CDR2 SYDVKM.

This clonotype was seen at least ten times. The rearrangement uses TRBV11-2 and TRBJ1-1; no clear D gene. The CDR3 length is 12 residues. Germline CDR1 is SGHAT and CDR2 is FQNNGV. V was cut by 7 bases and J by 3 bases, with 9 bases left in between. CDR3 sequence reads: CASNFGDTEAFF. The CDR3 DNA reads as TGTGCCAGCAACTTTGGAGACACTGAAGCTTTCTTT.

The CDR3 loop reads CASSQGRNNSPLHF. DNA for the CDR3: TGCGCCAGCAGCCAGGGGAGGAATAATTCACCCCTCCACTTT. The gene calls are TRBV4-1 and TRBJ1-6; no clear D gene. The CDR3 has 14 residues. CDR1 is MGHRA, CDR2 YSYEKL, per germline. V lost 3 bases and J lost 5, with 8 bases in between.

There are many counts of this clonotype. This sequence joins TRBV5-1 and TRBJ2-7; D might be TRBD1 or TRBD2, each matching 5 bases. The CDR3 covers 15 residues. The V gene's germline CDR1 is SGHRS and CDR2 YFSETQ. Trimming shortened V by 4 bases and J by 2 bases, and 16 bases separated the two germline ends. The CDR3 is CASSLGPSGPYEQYF. CDR3 DNA sequence: TGCGCCAGCAGCCTGGGTCCTTCGGGGCCCTACGAGCAGTACTTC.

This clonotype was found many times. The genes are TRBV30 and TRBJ2-7, with D tentatively TRBD1 or TRBD2 (6 bases each). Trimming removed 1 base from V and 1 base from J, with 14 bases in between. The germline V gene has CDR1 GTSNPN and CDR2 SVGIG (reference sequence). The CDR3 is 15 residues long. The CDR3 DNA reads as TGTGCCTGGAGTGCGGGGGCAGGGCTATCCTACGAGCAGTACTTC. It translates to CAWSAGAGLSYEQYF.

The chain links TRBV20-1 to TRBJ1-4; a weak D match, TRBD1 (6 bases). Trimming took 1 base from V and 0 from J, leaving 9 bases between them. CDR1 DFQATT and CDR2 SNEGSKA come from the germline V gene (reference sequence). The CDR3 is 15 residues long. The chain's CDR3 is CSARGGTSTNEKLFF. DNA of the CDR3: TGCAGTGCTAGAGGGGGGACATCAACTAATGAAAAACTGTTTTTT.

At least ten counts were recorded for this clonotype. This chain connects TRBV24-1 to TRBJ1-5; 8 bases are shared with TRBD1. The CDR3 is 15 amino acids. Losses at the gene ends were 9 bases for V and 1 base for J; bases not matched to a gene: 7. Per the germline V gene, CDR1 is KGHDR and CDR2 is SFDVKD. The CDR3 region has the DNA TGTGCCACCTCGGACAGGGTTGGAAGCAATCAGCCCCAGCATTTT. The encoded protein is CATSDRVGSNQPQHF.

V is TRBV5-1 and J is TRBJ2-7, with 8 positions matching TRBD2. Trimming cost V 4 bases and J 5 bases; bases outside gene matches: 8. Germline-derived CDR1 and CDR2 are SGHRS and YFSETQ. The length of the CDR3 is 14 residues. This CDR3 reads CASSRSGSGNEQYF. CDR3 nucleotide sequence: TGCGCCAGCAGCCGCAGCGGGAGTGGAAACGAGCAGTACTTC.